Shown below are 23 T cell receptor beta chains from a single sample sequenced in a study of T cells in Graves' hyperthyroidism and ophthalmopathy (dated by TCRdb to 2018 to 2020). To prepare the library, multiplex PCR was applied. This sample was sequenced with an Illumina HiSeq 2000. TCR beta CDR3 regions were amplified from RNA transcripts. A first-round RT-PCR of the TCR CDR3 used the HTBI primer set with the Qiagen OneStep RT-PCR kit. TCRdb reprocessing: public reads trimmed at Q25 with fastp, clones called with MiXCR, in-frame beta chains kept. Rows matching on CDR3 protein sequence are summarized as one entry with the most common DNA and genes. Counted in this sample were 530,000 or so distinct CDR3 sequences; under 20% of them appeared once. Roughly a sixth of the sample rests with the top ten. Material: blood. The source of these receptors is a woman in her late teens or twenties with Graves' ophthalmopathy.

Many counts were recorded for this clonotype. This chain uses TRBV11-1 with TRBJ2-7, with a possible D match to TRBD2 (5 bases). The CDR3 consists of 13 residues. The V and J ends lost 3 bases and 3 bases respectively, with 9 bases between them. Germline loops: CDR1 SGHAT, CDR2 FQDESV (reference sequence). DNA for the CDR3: TGTGCCAGCAGCTTCACCGGGGACTACGAGCAGTACTTC. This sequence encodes CASSFTGDYEQYF.

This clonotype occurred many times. CDR3 sequence: CSAKITGGTYGYTF. DNA for the CDR3: TGCAGTGCCAAAATCACAGGGGGTACCTATGGCTACACCTTC. V gene TRBV20-1 combines with J gene TRBJ1-2; 8 bases fit TRBD1. The CDR3 consists of 14 residues. Germline CDR1 DFQATT, CDR2 SNEGSKA (reference sequence). V trimming: 6 bases; J trimming: 4 bases; junction bases outside the gene matches: 10.

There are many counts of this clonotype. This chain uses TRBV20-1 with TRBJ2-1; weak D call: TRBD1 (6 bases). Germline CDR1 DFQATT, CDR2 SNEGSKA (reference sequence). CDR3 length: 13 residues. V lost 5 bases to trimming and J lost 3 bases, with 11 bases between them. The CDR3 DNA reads TGCAGTGCTTTTAGACAGGTCTACAATGAGCAGTTCTTC. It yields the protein CSAFRQVYNEQFF.

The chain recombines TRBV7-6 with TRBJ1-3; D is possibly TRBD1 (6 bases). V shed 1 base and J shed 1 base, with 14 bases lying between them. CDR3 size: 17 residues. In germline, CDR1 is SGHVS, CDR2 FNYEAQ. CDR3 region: CASSLEIQGLSGNTIYF. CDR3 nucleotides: TGTGCCAGCAGCTTAGAGATCCAGGGGCTTTCTGGAAACACCATATATTTT.

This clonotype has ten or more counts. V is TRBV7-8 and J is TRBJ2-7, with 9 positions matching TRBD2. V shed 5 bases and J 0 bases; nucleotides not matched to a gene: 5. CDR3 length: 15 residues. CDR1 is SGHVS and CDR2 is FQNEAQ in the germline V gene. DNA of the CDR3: TGTGCCAGCAGCCAAAGCGGGGGGACCTCCTACGAGCAGTACTTC. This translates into CASSQSGGTSYEQYF.

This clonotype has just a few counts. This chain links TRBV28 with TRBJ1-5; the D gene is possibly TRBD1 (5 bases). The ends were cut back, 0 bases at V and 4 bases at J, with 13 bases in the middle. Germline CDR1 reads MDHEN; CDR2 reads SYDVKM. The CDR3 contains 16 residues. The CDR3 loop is CASSLWGQGQNQPQHF. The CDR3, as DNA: TGTGCCAGCAGTTTATGGGGCCAGGGCCAAAATCAGCCCCAGCATTTT.

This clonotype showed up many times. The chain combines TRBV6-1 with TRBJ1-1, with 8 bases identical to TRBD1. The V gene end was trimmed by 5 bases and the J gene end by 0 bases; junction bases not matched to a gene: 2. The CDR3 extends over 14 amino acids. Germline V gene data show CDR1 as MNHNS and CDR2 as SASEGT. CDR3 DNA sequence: TGTGCCAGCAGTACACAGGGGGTGAACACTGAAGCTTTCTTT. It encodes CASSTQGVNTEAFF.

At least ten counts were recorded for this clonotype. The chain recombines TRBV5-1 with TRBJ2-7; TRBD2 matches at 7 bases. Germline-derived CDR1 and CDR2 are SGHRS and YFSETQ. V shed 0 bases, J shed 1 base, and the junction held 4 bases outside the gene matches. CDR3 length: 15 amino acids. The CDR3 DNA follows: TGCGCCAGCAGCTTGGACGGGACTACTTCCTACGAGCAGTACTTC. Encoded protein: CASSLDGTTSYEQYF.

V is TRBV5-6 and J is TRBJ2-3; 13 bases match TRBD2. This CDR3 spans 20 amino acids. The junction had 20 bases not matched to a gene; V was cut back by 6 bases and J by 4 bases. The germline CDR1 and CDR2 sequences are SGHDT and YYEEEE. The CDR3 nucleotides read TGTGCCAGCACCGACCCCGGACTAGCGGGGGCGATACTCCTCCCAGATACGCAGTATTTT. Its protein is CASTDPGLAGAILLPDTQYF. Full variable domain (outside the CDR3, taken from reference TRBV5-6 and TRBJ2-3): DAGVTQSPTHLIKTRGQQVTLRCSPKSGHDTVSWYQQALGQGPQFIFQYYEEEERQRGNFPDRFSGHQFPNYSSELNVNALLLGDSALYLCASTDPGLAGAILLPDTQYFGPGTRLTVL.

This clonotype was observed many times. CDR3 sequence (DNA): TGTGCCAGCTCACCACCGCGCGCAGGGCCTAGCACAGATACGCAGTATTTT. It yields the protein CASSPPRAGPSTDTQYF. V and J are TRBV18 and TRBJ2-3; D may be TRBD1 (5 bases). V lost 0 bases to trimming and J lost 0 bases, with 13 bases between them. CDR3 length: 17 amino acids. CDR1 and CDR2 (germline): KGHSH, LQKENI.

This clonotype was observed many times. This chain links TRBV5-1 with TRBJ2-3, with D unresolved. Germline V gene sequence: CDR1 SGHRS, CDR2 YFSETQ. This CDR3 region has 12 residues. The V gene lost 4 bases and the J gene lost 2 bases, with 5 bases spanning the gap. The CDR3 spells CASSLDTDTQYF. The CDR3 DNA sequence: TGCGCCAGCAGCCTTGACACAGATACGCAGTATTTT. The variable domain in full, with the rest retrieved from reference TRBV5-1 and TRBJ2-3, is KAGVTQTPRYLIKTRGQQVTLSCSPISGHRSVSWYQQTPGQGLQFLFEYFSETQRNKGNFPGRFSGRQFSNSRSEMNVSTLELGDSALYLCASSLDTDTQYFGPGTRLTVL.

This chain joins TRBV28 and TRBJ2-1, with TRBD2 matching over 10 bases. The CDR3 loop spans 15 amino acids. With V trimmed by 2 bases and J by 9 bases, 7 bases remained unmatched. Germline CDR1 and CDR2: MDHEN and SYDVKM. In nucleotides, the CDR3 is TGTGCCAGCAGTTTAGGGTCTAGCGGGAGAGGTGAGCAGTTCTTC. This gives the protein CASSLGSSGRGEQFF.

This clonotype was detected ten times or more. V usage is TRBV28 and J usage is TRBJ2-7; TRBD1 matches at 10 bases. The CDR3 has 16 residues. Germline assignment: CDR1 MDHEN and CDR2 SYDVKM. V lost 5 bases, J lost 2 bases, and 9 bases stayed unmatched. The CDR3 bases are TGTGCCAGCAGTGTTCCTATCGGGACAGGGGCCTACGAGCAGTACTTC. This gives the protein CASSVPIGTGAYEQYF.

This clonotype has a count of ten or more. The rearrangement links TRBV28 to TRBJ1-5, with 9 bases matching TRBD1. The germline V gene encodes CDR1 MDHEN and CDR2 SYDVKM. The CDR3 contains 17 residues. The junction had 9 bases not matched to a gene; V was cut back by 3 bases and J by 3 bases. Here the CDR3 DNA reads TGTGCCAGCAGTTTCTGGCCCGGGACAGGGAACAATCAGCCCCAGCATTTT. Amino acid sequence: CASSFWPGTGNNQPQHF.

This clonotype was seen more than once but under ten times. CDR3 residues: CASSLDSGKYNEQFF. Written as DNA, the CDR3 is TGTGCCAGCAGCTTAGACAGCGGGAAATACAATGAGCAGTTCTTC. The V call is TRBV7-2, the J call TRBJ2-1; 7 bases fit TRBD2. V shed 1 base, J shed 4 bases, and the junction held 4 bases outside the gene matches. CDR3 length: 15 amino acids. Germline V lookup: CDR1 SGHTA, CDR2 FQGNSA. Based on the CDR3 plus reference TRBV7-2 and TRBJ2-1, the full variable domain is GAGVSQSPSNKVTEKGKDVELRCDPISGHTALYWYRQSLGQGLEFLIYFQGNSAPDKSGLPSDRFSAERTGGSVSTLTIQRTQQEDSAVYLCASSLDSGKYNEQFFGPGTRLTVL.

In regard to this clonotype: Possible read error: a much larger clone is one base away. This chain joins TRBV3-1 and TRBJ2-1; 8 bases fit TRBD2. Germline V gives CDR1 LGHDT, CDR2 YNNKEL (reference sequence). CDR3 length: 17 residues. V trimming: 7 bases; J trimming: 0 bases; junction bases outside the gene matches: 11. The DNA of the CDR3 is TGTGCCAGCACCCCCGTGGGGGGGACTAGCTCCTACAATGAGCAGTTCTTC. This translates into CASTPVGGTSSYNEQFF.

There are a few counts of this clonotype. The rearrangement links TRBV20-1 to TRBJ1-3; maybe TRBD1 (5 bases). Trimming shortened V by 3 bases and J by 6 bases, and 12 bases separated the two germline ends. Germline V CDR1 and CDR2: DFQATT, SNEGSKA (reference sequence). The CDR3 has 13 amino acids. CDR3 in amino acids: CSASPGPENTIYF. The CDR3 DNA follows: TGCAGTGCTAGCCCGGGGCCAGAAAACACCATATATTTT.

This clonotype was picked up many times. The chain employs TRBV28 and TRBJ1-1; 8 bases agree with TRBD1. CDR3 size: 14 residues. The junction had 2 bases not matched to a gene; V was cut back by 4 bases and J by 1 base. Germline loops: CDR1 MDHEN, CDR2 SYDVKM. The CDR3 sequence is CASSYGTGNTEAFF. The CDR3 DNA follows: TGTGCCAGCAGTTACGGGACAGGGAACACTGAAGCTTTCTTT.

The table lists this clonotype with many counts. This CDR3 reads CSARDGVAGGLGDTQYF. CDR3 sequence (DNA): TGCAGTGCTAGAGATGGAGTAGCGGGGGGGCTCGGAGATACGCAGTATTTT. The rearrangement uses TRBV20-1 and TRBJ2-3, with TRBD2 matching 11 bases. With 0 bases clipped from V and 5 bases from J, the junction kept 10 bases outside the gene matches. This CDR3 region has 17 residues. Germline-derived CDR1 and CDR2 are DFQATT and SNEGSKA (reference sequence).

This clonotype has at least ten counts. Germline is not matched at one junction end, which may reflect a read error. The CDR3 reads CASGFSGGPYNEQFF. The CDR3 coding sequence is TGTGCCAGCGGCTTTAGCGGGGGCCCATACAATGAGCAGTTCTTC. The chain couples TRBV11-2 to TRBJ2-1; 9 positions match TRBD2. CDR3 length: 15 amino acids. The germline V gene has CDR1 SGHAT and CDR2 FQNNGV.

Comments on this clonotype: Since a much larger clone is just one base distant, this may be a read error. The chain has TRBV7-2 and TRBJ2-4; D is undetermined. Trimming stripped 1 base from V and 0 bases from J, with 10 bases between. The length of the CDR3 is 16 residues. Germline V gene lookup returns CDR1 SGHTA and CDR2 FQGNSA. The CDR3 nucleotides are TGTACCAGCAGCTTAGGGGCCAGCCTAGCCAAAAACATTCAGTACTTC. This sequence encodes CTSSLGASLAKNIQYF.

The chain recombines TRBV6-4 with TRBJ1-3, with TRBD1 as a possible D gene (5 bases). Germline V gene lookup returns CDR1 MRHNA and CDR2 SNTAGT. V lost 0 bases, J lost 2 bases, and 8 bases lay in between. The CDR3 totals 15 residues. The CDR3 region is CASSDSGGAGNTIYF. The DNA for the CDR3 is TGTGCCAGCAGTGACTCGGGGGGTGCTGGAAACACCATATATTTT.

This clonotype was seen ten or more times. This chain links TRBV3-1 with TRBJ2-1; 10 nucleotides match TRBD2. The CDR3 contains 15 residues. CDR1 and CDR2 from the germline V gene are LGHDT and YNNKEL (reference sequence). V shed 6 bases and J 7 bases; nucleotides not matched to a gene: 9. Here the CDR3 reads CASSLYSGRGNEQFF. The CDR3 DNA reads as TGTGCCAGCAGTCTTTACAGCGGGAGGGGGAATGAGCAGTTCTTC.